This T cell receptor (beta chain) was recorded in a study of cytomegalovirus exposure and HLA in healthy donors. The PCR ran on 60 Vbeta and 13 Jbeta primers. The table came from immunoSEQ multiplex PCR; TCRdb's copy has only in-frame clones and leaves some out. Of around 190,000 clones in the sample, 75% to 90% are singletons; the top ten hold around 0.3%. The V gene lost 5 bases and the J gene lost 5 bases, with 12 bases spanning the gap. This CDR3 is built from 14 residues. Germline CDR1 reads SGHTA; CDR2 reads FQGTGA. The J gene is TRBJ2-2, the V gene TRBV7-3; TRBD1 might be the D (5 bases). The sample consisted of PBMCs. This TCR came from a woman in her thirties in good health and CMV-seronegative. The CDR3 protein is CASSPSSGTGELFF. The CDR3, as DNA: TGTGCCAGCAGCCCGAGCTCAGGGACCGGGGAGCTGTTTTTT.